Listed below are T cell receptor beta chains from one sample, sequenced in a study of technical replicates of blood from several donors. The method was immunoSEQ multiplex PCR; TCRdb's version includes in-frame clones alone and lacks a portion of them. This table has more than 65,000 clones, about 92% appearing once. Sequencing was performed on T cells isolated from PBMCs. These receptors were obtained from a human donor in good health. Both conserved end residues are part of each CDR3. The D gene is left open where the match is weak. Some rows have no size entry. The others give once, few or many, or a class for an expanded clone.

size: NA
V: TRBV11-3
D: NA
J: TRBJ2-7
CDR3: CASSFKLAPLYEQYF
DNA: TGTGCCAGCAGCTTTAAATTAGCCCCTCTCTACGAGCAGTACTTC

size: NA
V: TRBV4-3
D: NA
J: TRBJ2-5
CDR3: CASSQRYLTGYSETQYF
DNA: TGCGCCAGCAGCCAAAGGTATTTAACAGGGTATTCGGAGACCCAGTACTTC

size: NA
V: TRBV7-2
D: NA
J: TRBJ2-7
CDR3: CASREWGLAYEQYF
DNA: TGTGCCAGCAGGGAATGGGGTCTAGCGTACGAGCAGTACTTC

size: NA
V: TRBV27
D: TRBD1
J: TRBJ2-7
CDR3: CASSLSITGTGPYEQYF
DNA: TGTGCCAGCAGTTTGTCAATAACCGGGACAGGTCCTTACGAGCAGTACTTC

size: once
V: TRBV7-2
D: NA
J: TRBJ1-1
CDR3: CASSLQGGGTEAFF
DNA: TGTGCCAGCAGCTTACAGGGAGGAGGGACTGAAGCTTTCTTT

size: NA
V: TRBV30
D: TRBD1
J: TRBJ2-7
CDR3: CAWSQGAVYEQYF
DNA: TGTGCCTGGAGTCAGGGGGCTGTCTACGAGCAGTACTTC

size: NA
V: TRBV15
D: TRBD2
J: TRBJ2-5
CDR3: CATSRDLGGSGQETQYF
DNA: TGTGCCACCAGCAGAGATTTGGGGGGGAGCGGACAAGAGACCCAGTACTTC

size: NA
V: TRBV27
D: NA
J: TRBJ2-2
CDR3: CASTQGQSSGELFF
DNA: TGTGCCAGCACGCAGGGGCAATCATCAGGGGAGCTGTTTTTT

size: once
V: TRBV6-5
D: NA
J: TRBJ2-2
CDR3: CASTKGGVNTGELFF
DNA: TGTGCCAGCACCAAGGGGGGGGTCAACACCGGGGAGCTGTTTTTT

size: once
V: TRBV5-4
D: NA
J: TRBJ1-1
CDR3: CASSSDTFEAFF
DNA: TGTGCCAGCAGCAGTGACACGTTTGAAGCTTTCTTT

size: NA
V: TRBV9
D: NA
J: TRBJ2-1
CDR3: CASSVGALGEQFF
DNA: TGTGCCAGCAGCGTAGGGGCTTTGGGTGAGCAGTTCTTC

size: NA
V: TRBV29-1
D: TRBD1
J: TRBJ2-7
CDR3: CSVQGAYEQYF
DNA: TGCAGCGTACAGGGGGCCTACGAGCAGTACTTC

size: once
V: TRBV10-3
D: TRBD2
J: TRBJ2-7
CDR3: CAISVNSGSIPYEQYF
DNA: TGTGCCATCAGTGTAAATAGCGGGAGTATCCCCTACGAGCAGTACTTC

size: NA
V: TRBV29-1
D: TRBD1
J: TRBJ1-1
CDR3: CSVPRDSETFF
DNA: TGCAGCGTCCCTAGGGACAGCGAAACTTTCTTT

size: NA
V: TRBV27
D: TRBD1
J: TRBJ2-7
CDR3: CASQPADRGGRYEQYF
DNA: TGTGCCAGCCAGCCTGCAGACAGGGGAGGTAGATACGAGCAGTACTTC

size: NA
V: TRBV2
D: NA
J: TRBJ2-5
CDR3: CASLRGKETQYF
DNA: TGTGCCAGCTTAAGAGGGAAAGAGACCCAGTACTTC

size: NA
V: TRBV7-9
D: TRBD1
J: TRBJ2-7
CDR3: CASSRTGTEIYEQYF
DNA: TGTGCCAGCAGCAGAACAGGGACAGAAATCTACGAGCAGTACTTC

size: NA
V: TRBV18
D: NA
J: TRBJ1-2
CDR3: CASSPGEGGGYTF
DNA: TGTGCCAGCTCACCAGGGGAGGGTGGTGGCTACACCTTC

size: few
V: TRBV18
D: NA
J: TRBJ2-7
CDR3: CASSPAYEQYF
DNA: TGTGCCAGCTCACCCGCCTACGAGCAGTACTTC

size: NA
V: TRBV19
D: TRBD1
J: TRBJ1-1
CDR3: CASSSRQGDTEAFF
DNA: TGTGCCAGTAGTAGCCGACAGGGCGACACTGAAGCTTTCTTT

size: NA
V: TRBV9
D: TRBD1
J: TRBJ1-2
CDR3: CASSAGTGGSYGYTF
DNA: TGTGCCAGCAGTGCCGGGACAGGGGGTAGCTATGGCTACACCTTC

size: once
V: TRBV5-4
D: TRBD1
J: TRBJ2-3
CDR3: CASSLGDRGLDTQYF
DNA: TGTGCCAGCAGCTTGGGGGACAGGGGGCTAGATACGCAGTATTTT

size: NA
V: TRBV7-2
D: NA
J: TRBJ2-3
CDR3: CASSLVREADTQYF
DNA: TGTGCCAGCAGCTTAGTCAGGGAGGCAGATACGCAGTATTTT

size: once
V: TRBV9
D: TRBD1
J: TRBJ1-1
CDR3: CASSLTGVTEAFF
DNA: TGTGCCAGCAGCTTAACAGGGGTCACTGAAGCTTTCTTT

size: once
V: TRBV7-3
D: TRBD2
J: TRBJ2-7
CDR3: CASSATSGSNEQYF
DNA: TGTGCCAGCAGCGCGACTAGCGGGAGTAACGAGCAGTACTTC

size: once
V: TRBV19
D: TRBD1
J: TRBJ1-2
CDR3: CASSIYGDRTNYGYTF
DNA: TGTGCCAGTAGTATATATGGGGACAGGACTAACTATGGCTACACCTTC

size: NA
V: TRBV11-2
D: NA
J: TRBJ1-5
CDR3: CASSLYSNQPQHF
DNA: TGTGCCAGCAGCTTATATAGCAATCAGCCCCAGCATTTT

size: NA
V: TRBV7-2
D: TRBD2
J: TRBJ2-5
CDR3: CASSLILAGGPKQETQYF
DNA: TGTGCCAGCAGCTTAATCCTAGCGGGAGGGCCGAAGCAAGAGACCCAGTACTTC

size: NA
V: TRBV25-1
D: NA
J: TRBJ2-1
CDR3: CASSEYGSLISSYNEQFF
DNA: TGTGCCAGCAGTGAATATGGGAGCCTTATTAGCTCCTACAATGAGCAGTTCTTC

size: NA
V: TRBV6-1
D: NA
J: TRBJ1-2
CDR3: CASSEVTGNYGYTF
DNA: TGTGCCAGCAGTGAAGTAACGGGGAACTATGGCTACACCTTC

size: NA
V: TRBV30
D: TRBD2
J: TRBJ2-7
CDR3: CAWRVLAGGEQYF
DNA: TGTGCCTGGAGGGTACTAGCGGGAGGCGAGCAGTACTTC

size: NA
V: TRBV28
D: NA
J: TRBJ2-2
CDR3: CASSFITVMSTGELFF
DNA: TGTGCCAGCAGTTTCATTACGGTTATGAGCACCGGGGAGCTGTTTTTT

size: NA
V: TRBV18
D: TRBD2
J: TRBJ2-7
CDR3: CASSPREGSLYEQYF
DNA: TGTGCCAGCTCACCGAGGGAGGGGAGTCTCTACGAGCAGTACTTC

size: NA
V: TRBV6-4
D: NA
J: TRBJ2-2
CDR3: CASSGEEFSGELFF
DNA: TGTGCCAGCAGTGGTGAGGAGTTCAGCGGGGAGCTGTTTTTT

size: NA
V: TRBV4-3
D: NA
J: TRBJ2-1
CDR3: CASSQAGLRNNEQFF
DNA: TGCGCCAGCAGCCAGGCGGGGTTACGAAACAATGAGCAGTTCTTC

size: NA
V: TRBV7-2
D: TRBD1
J: TRBJ2-7
CDR3: CASSTRTGHEQYF
DNA: TGTGCCAGCAGCACGCGGACAGGCCACGAGCAGTACTTC

size: NA
V: TRBV27
D: TRBD2
J: TRBJ2-1
CDR3: CASRVDRGGEQFF
DNA: TGTGCCAGCCGTGTCGATCGGGGGGGTGAGCAGTTCTTC

size: NA
V: TRBV19
D: NA
J: TRBJ2-5
CDR3: CASSPYNIQETQYF
DNA: TGTGCCAGTAGTCCTTACAATATTCAAGAGACCCAGTACTTC

size: NA
V: TRBV18
D: TRBD2
J: TRBJ2-1
CDR3: CASSQGYTSGISYNEQFF
DNA: TGTGCCAGCTCACAGGGGTATACTAGCGGGATCTCCTACAATGAGCAGTTCTTC

size: NA
V: TRBV7-3
D: NA
J: TRBJ1-2
CDR3: CASSLLQGRGYTF
DNA: TGTGCCAGCAGCTTACTACAGGGTAGAGGCTACACCTTC

size: NA
V: TRBV9
D: TRBD1
J: TRBJ1-3
CDR3: CASSGTGNIRNTIYF
DNA: TGTGCCAGCAGTGGGACAGGGAATATTAGAAACACCATATATTTT

size: NA
V: TRBV7-9
D: TRBD2
J: TRBJ2-3
CDR3: CASSLGLGGDTQYF
DNA: TGTGCCAGCAGCTTAGGCCTGGGGGGGGATACGCAGTATTTT

size: NA
V: TRBV11-2
D: TRBD2
J: TRBJ2-4
CDR3: CASSSLRGRKNIQYF
DNA: TGTGCCAGCAGCAGTTTACGCGGGAGAAAAAACATTCAGTACTTC

size: NA
V: TRBV6-5
D: TRBD1
J: TRBJ1-1
CDR3: CASSESGGTEAFF
DNA: TGTGCCAGCAGTGAATCAGGGGGCACTGAAGCTTTCTTT

size: NA
V: TRBV27
D: TRBD1
J: TRBJ1-1
CDR3: CASTIQGSTEAFF
DNA: TGTGCCAGCACCATACAGGGGTCCACTGAAGCTTTCTTT

size: once
V: TRBV29-1
D: NA
J: TRBJ2-1
CDR3: CSGGKRSGDEQFF
DNA: TGCAGCGGCGGGAAGCGGTCCGGCGATGAGCAGTTCTTC

size: NA
V: TRBV6-5
D: NA
J: TRBJ1-1
CDR3: CASSYSLMEGSSSFF
DNA: TGTGCCAGCAGTTACAGTTTAATGGAGGGCAGTTCGTCTTTCTTT

size: NA
V: TRBV18
D: NA
J: TRBJ1-1
CDR3: CASSRQDNTEAFF
DNA: TGTGCCAGCTCACGACAGGATAACACTGAAGCTTTCTTT

size: NA
V: TRBV18
D: TRBD2
J: TRBJ2-7
CDR3: CASSPPREGPYEQYF
DNA: TGTGCCAGCTCACCACCGAGGGAGGGACCATACGAGCAGTACTTC

size: NA
V: TRBV11-2
D: TRBD1
J: TRBJ2-7
CDR3: CASSLDSGQGASYEQYF
DNA: TGTGCCAGCAGCTTAGATTCGGGACAGGGGGCCTCCTACGAGCAGTACTTC

size: NA
V: TRBV5-1
D: NA
J: TRBJ2-7
CDR3: CAALRNSYEQYF
DNA: TGCGCCGCCTTGAGGAATTCCTACGAGCAGTACTTC

size: NA
V: TRBV19
D: NA
J: TRBJ1-5
CDR3: CASSTLSTDQPQHF
DNA: TGTGCCAGTAGTACCCTATCGACAGATCAGCCCCAGCATTTT

size: once
V: TRBV10-3
D: TRBD2
J: TRBJ2-7
CDR3: CAAQTLGPSGSYEQYF
DNA: TGTGCCGCCCAGACTCTGGGCCCTAGCGGAAGTTACGAGCAGTACTTC